The 20 T cell receptor beta chains in this list originate from one sample, sequenced in a study of T-cell reconstitution after alpha-beta-depleted transplantation in children. The TCRbeta library incorporated unique molecular identifiers. TCRdb re-called the PCR reads through MiXCR, storing one row per CDR3 protein. The sample consists of approximately 18,000 distinct CDR3 sequences, around 5.1% of them appearing once. Sequencing was performed on PBMCs, taken before TCRalphabeta/CD19-depleted stem cell transplant. Source of these receptors: a boy aged 5-17 years with acute lymphoblastic leukemia, due to receive a stem cell transplant.

This clonotype was picked up many times. The chain employs TRBV6-5 and TRBJ2-2, with D possibly TRBD1 on 6 matching bases. The CDR3 covers 17 residues. Germline assignment: CDR1 MNHEY and CDR2 SVGAGI. V was trimmed by 5 bases and J by 5 bases, leaving 21 bases between them. CDR3 loop: CASSPYSTGLGTGELFF. DNA for the CDR3: TGTGCCAGCAGTCCCTACTCCACAGGGTTGGGTACCGGGGAGCTGTTTTTT.

The V call is TRBV7-9, the J call TRBJ2-5; the D call may be TRBD1 or TRBD2 (5 bases each). CDR1 is SEHNR and CDR2 is FQNEAQ in the germline V gene (reference sequence). The CDR3 is 14 residues long. V was shortened by 9 bases and J by 4 bases, with 18 bases between the two germline ends. The CDR3 DNA reads as TGTGCCAGGAGCCCCGGGGCCCTTCCAGAGACCCAGTACTTC. It yields the protein CARSPGALPETQYF.

By frequency in the sample, this clonotype is medium-sized. The chain carries TRBV7-2 and TRBJ2-1; 8 bases agree with TRBD2. The CDR3 covers 14 residues. Germline loops: CDR1 SGHTA, CDR2 FQGNSA. V lost 3 bases and J lost 7; bases outside the gene matches: 5. The CDR3 DNA reads TGTGCCAGCAGCTTTAGAGGACTAGCAAATGAGCAGTTCTTC. Its translation: CASSFRGLANEQFF.

This clonotype was detected ten times or more. The chain recombines TRBV7-6 with TRBJ2-1; the match to TRBD2 covers 8 bases. Unmatched junction bases numbered 9, after V lost 4 bases and J lost 4 bases. Looked up from germline, CDR1 is SGHVS and CDR2 is FNYEAQ. The CDR3 has 16 residues. The DNA of the CDR3 is TGTGCCAGCAGCTCCCGGGAGGGCAGGGGTTACAATGAGCAGTTCTTC. Translated, it gives CASSSREGRGYNEQFF.

This clonotype was counted at least ten times. The chain carries TRBV9 and TRBJ2-1, with 11 bases matching TRBD2. Germline V CDR1 and CDR2: SGDLS, YYNGEE. With V trimmed by 3 bases and J by 7 bases, 6 bases remained unmatched. The CDR3 contains 15 residues. The CDR3 DNA follows: TGTGCCAGCAGCGCCCAACTAGCGGGGGATAATGAGCAGTTCTTC. It translates to CASSAQLAGDNEQFF.

This clonotype was seen repeatedly, ten times or more. The J gene is TRBJ1-1, the V gene TRBV7-9, with unresolved D. Germline CDR1 is SEHNR and CDR2 is FQNEAQ (reference sequence). The ends were cut back, 2 bases at V and 5 bases at J, with 15 bases in the middle. CDR3 size: 15 residues. This chain's CDR3 is CASSLNRRVGTEAFF. CDR3 nucleotides: TGTGCCAGCAGCTTAAACAGAAGGGTAGGGACTGAAGCTTTCTTT.

By proportion, this clonotype is medium-sized. The chain has TRBV20-1 and TRBJ2-7, with no clear D. The CDR3 spans 12 residues. Germline-derived CDR1 and CDR2 are DFQATT and SNEGSKA (reference sequence). Trimming stripped 0 bases from V and 4 bases from J, with 7 bases between. The CDR3 DNA follows: TGCAGTGCTAGAGAGATAGGATACGAGCAGTACTTC. Amino acids: CSAREIGYEQYF.

This clonotype showed up many times. The rearrangement joins TRBV11-2 to TRBJ2-3, with D uncertain. This CDR3 is built from 16 residues. V dropped 1 base and J dropped 4 bases, with 15 bases sitting between them. Germline lookup yields CDR1 SGHAT and CDR2 FQNNGV. CDR3 bases: TGTGCCAGCAGCTTAGCCCAAACCTTGGACCCAGATACGCAGTATTTT. Protein product: CASSLAQTLDPDTQYF. The whole variable domain, filled in from reference TRBV11-2 and TRBJ2-3, reads EAGVAQSPRYKIIEKRQSVAFWCNPISGHATLYWYQQILGQGPKLLIQFQNNGVVDDSQLPKDRFSAERLKGVDSTLKIQPAKLEDSAVYLCASSLAQTLDPDTQYFGPGTRLTVL.

This clonotype was counted ten times or more. The rearrangement links TRBV12-3 or TRBV12-4 to TRBJ2-5; TRBD2 matches 14 bases. The CDR3 loop spans 15 amino acids. The V gene end was trimmed by 6 bases and the J gene end by 6 bases; junction bases not matched to a gene: 6. The CDR3 nucleotides read TGTGCCAGCAGGGCCGGGACTAGCGGGAGTCAGACCCAGTACTTC. Its translation: CASRAGTSGSQTQYF.

This clonotype came up many times. V gene TRBV9 combines with J gene TRBJ1-1; 11 bases align to TRBD1. The V gene end was trimmed by 2 bases and the J gene end by 5 bases; junction bases not matched to a gene: 5. Germline values: CDR1 SGDLS, CDR2 YYNGEE. CDR3 length equals 15 residues. The CDR3 loop is CASSVDRGLGTEAFF. CDR3 sequence (DNA): TGTGCCAGCAGCGTGGACAGGGGGCTCGGGACTGAAGCTTTCTTT.

This chain uses TRBV19 with TRBJ2-5, with 8 bases that match TRBD2. Germline CDR1 and CDR2: LNHDA and SQIVND (reference sequence). The V and J ends lost 4 bases and 2 bases, in that order; junction bases with no gene match: 6. The CDR3 totals 15 residues. The CDR3 sequence is CASSTVAGTQETQYF. The CDR3 DNA reads TGTGCCAGTAGTACGGTAGCGGGGACACAAGAGACCCAGTACTTC.

This clonotype is classed as medium-sized (0.01 to 0.1%). The chain joins TRBV10-3 to TRBJ2-5; no firm D call. This CDR3 spans 11 amino acids. The V gene lost 5 bases and the J gene lost 5 bases, with 6 bases spanning the gap. The germline V gene has CDR1 ENHRY and CDR2 SYGVKD. CDR3: CAISTRETQYF. Here the CDR3 DNA reads TGTGCCATCAGTACCAGGGAGACCCAGTACTTC.

This clonotype was found many times. The rearrangement links TRBV7-3 to TRBJ2-7, with 9 bases lining up with TRBD2. The CDR3 loop spans 13 amino acids. V was pared by 2 bases and J by 6 bases, with 2 bases of the junction left unmatched. Germline CDR1 and CDR2: SGHTA and FQGTGA. The DNA for the CDR3 is TGTGCCAGCAGCTTAGCGGGAGGGTTCGAGCAGTACTTC. Amino acids: CASSLAGGFEQYF.

This clonotype was seen ten or more times. J is TRBJ1-4 and V is TRBV9; 8 bases are a match to TRBD1. The V gene end was trimmed by 2 bases and the J gene end by 8 bases; junction bases not matched to a gene: 11. The CDR3 consists of 16 residues. CDR1 and CDR2 (germline): SGDLS, YYNGEE. CDR3 sequence (DNA): TGTGCCAGCAGCGTGTACAAGGGGACAGGAGGCGAAAAACTGTTTTTT. As protein: CASSVYKGTGGEKLFF.

This clonotype was observed at least ten times. The chain carries TRBV5-6 and TRBJ1-2; weak D call: TRBD1 (5 bases). Trimming removed 6 bases at V and 6 bases at J, with 12 bases between. The germline gives CDR1 SGHDT, CDR2 YYEEEE. The CDR3 covers 12 residues. The CDR3 coding sequence is TGTGCCAGCACCGTACGGGGCCATGGCTACACCTTC. As protein: CASTVRGHGYTF.

At least ten counts were recorded for this clonotype. This chain joins TRBV16 and TRBJ1-2, with TRBD1 as a possible D gene (6 bases). The CDR3 length is 17 residues. Trimming pared 0 bases from V and 4 bases from J, leaving 18 bases between. Germline V gives CDR1 KGHSY, CDR2 FQNENV. CDR3 region: CASSQSGRDKFVYGYTF. CDR3 DNA: TGTGCCAGCAGCCAATCCGGGAGGGACAAATTCGTCTATGGCTACACCTTC.

This clonotype was seen ten or more times. This chain links TRBV12-3 or TRBV12-4 with TRBJ1-3; 12 bases fit TRBD1. The ends lost 5 bases at V and 4 bases at J; junction bases unmatched: 9. The CDR3 length is 17 residues. Here the CDR3 reads CASSRIWDRGRGNTIYF. The CDR3 nucleotides are TGTGCCAGCAGTCGAATATGGGACAGGGGGCGCGGAAACACCATATATTTT.

This clonotype is classed as medium-sized (0.01 to 0.1%). The V and J genes are TRBV4-3 and TRBJ2-7; 10 nucleotides align to TRBD2. The V segment lost 1 base and the J segment 6 bases; nucleotides outside the gene matches: 12. The CDR3 consists of 17 residues. Germline V gene lookup returns CDR1 LGHNA and CDR2 YSLEER. CDR3 loop: CASSQGLAGAYPTEQYF. The CDR3 DNA reads as TGCGCCAGCAGCCAAGGGCTAGCGGGGGCCTACCCTACCGAGCAGTACTTC.

The table lists this clonotype with many counts. This chain links TRBV27 with TRBJ2-7, with a possible D match to TRBD1 (6 bases). This CDR3 contains 14 residues. Trimming removed 6 bases from V and 0 bases from J, with 12 bases in between. Germline assignment: CDR1 MNHEY and CDR2 SMNVEV (reference sequence). The CDR3 here is CASRGTPRSYEQYF. The DNA for the CDR3 is TGTGCCAGCAGAGGGACACCACGCTCCTACGAGCAGTACTTC.

By sample share, this clonotype is medium-sized (0.01 to 0.1%). The V and J genes are TRBV10-3 and TRBJ2-1; D is unresolved. Trimming removed 0 bases at V and 6 bases at J, with 12 bases between. Germline V gives CDR1 ENHRY, CDR2 SYGVKD. CDR3 length: 15 amino acids. In DNA, the CDR3 is TGTGCCATCAGTGAGTCGTTTAGTACAATCAATGAGCAGTTCTTC. Protein: CAISESFSTINEQFF.